Each of the 14 T cell receptor beta chains below was sequenced from the same sample in a study of cytomegalovirus exposure and HLA in healthy donors. Libraries were prepared by immunoSEQ multiplex PCR; TCRdb keeps only in-frame clonotypes and omits some of them. The profile shows about 130,000 clones, approximately 94% of them singletons. What was sequenced was PBMCs. The receptors come from a woman aged 18-29 years in good health and CMV-seronegative.

In regard to this clone: An end of the junction differs from the germline gene, which may be a read error. The chain recombines TRBV5-4 with TRBJ1-1, with D unresolved. Germline assignment: CDR1 SGHNT and CDR2 YYREEE (reference sequence). The CDR3 extends over 11 amino acids. CDR3 sequence reads: CASSLGGLKIF. CDR3 DNA sequence: TGTGCCAGCAGCTTGGGAGGTTTAAAGATCTTT. Variable domain in full (rest from reference TRBV5-4 and TRBJ1-1): ETGVTQSPTHLIKTRGQQVTLRCSSQSGHNTVSWYQQALGQGPQFIFQYYREEENGRGNFPPRFSGLQFPNYSSELNVNALELDDSALYLCASSLGGLKIFGQGTRLTVV.

V is TRBV2 and J is TRBJ2-7; tentative D call: TRBD1 (6 bases). The CDR3 covers 12 residues. Germline V gene lookup returns CDR1 SNHLY and CDR2 FYNNEI. Trimming removed 6 bases at V and 7 bases at J, with 13 bases between. Written as DNA, the CDR3 is TGTGCCAGCAGAATCCGGGACACGGAGCAGTACTTC. Its translation: CASRIRDTEQYF.

This chain joins TRBV28 and TRBJ1-1; D ambiguous. In germline, CDR1 is MDHEN, CDR2 SYDVKM. The CDR3 sequence is 17 residues long. Trimming cost V 6 bases and J 0 bases, with 20 bases left between them. DNA for the CDR3: TGTGCCAGCAGGGAAACCGGGGAAACAGTTCTGAACACTGAAGCTTTCTTT. This sequence encodes CASRETGETVLNTEAFF.

The chain uses TRBV27 and TRBJ1-3; D gene uncertain. Trimming removed 7 bases from V and 4 bases from J, with 20 bases in between. Per the germline V gene, CDR1 is MNHEY and CDR2 is SMNVEV (reference sequence). The CDR3 has 16 amino acids. CDR3 sequence: CASTLTMVPRGNTIYF. Written as DNA, the CDR3 is TGTGCCAGCACCCTCACGATGGTTCCTAGAGGAAACACCATATATTTT.

The chain carries TRBV15 and TRBJ2-1; D remains ambiguous. V gave up 0 bases and J gave up 9 bases, with 9 bases separating them. The length of the CDR3 is 13 residues. Germline V gives CDR1 LNHNV, CDR2 YYDKDF (reference sequence). CDR3 in amino acids: CATSRERMGEQFF. In DNA form, the CDR3 reads TGTGCCACCAGCAGAGAGCGGATGGGTGAGCAGTTCTTC. Full variable domain (remainder filled in from reference TRBV15 and TRBJ2-1): DAMVIQNPRYQVTQFGKPVTLSCSQTLNHNVMYWYQQKSSQAPKLLFHYYDKDFNNEADTPDNFQSRRPNTSFCFLDIRSPGLGDTAMYLCATSRERMGEQFFGPGTRLTVL.

The chain uses TRBV30 and TRBJ2-7; 10 nucleotides agree with TRBD1. Per germline, CDR1 GTSNPN and CDR2 SVGIG (reference sequence). J was trimmed by 2 bases and V by 6 bases; bases with no gene match: 7. The CDR3 extends over 14 amino acids. This CDR3 is CACVGQGQTYEQYF. CDR3 coding DNA: TGTGCCTGTGTGGGACAGGGGCAAACCTACGAGCAGTACTTC.

The V call is TRBV6-5, the J call TRBJ1-2, with 9 bases fitting TRBD1. V was pared by 4 bases and J by 6 bases, with 9 bases of the junction left unmatched. CDR3 length: 15 residues. CDR1 is MNHEY and CDR2 is SVGAGI in the germline V gene. The CDR3 sequence is CASSLGTGRVHGYTF. The CDR3 DNA follows: TGTGCCAGCAGTTTGGGGACAGGGCGCGTCCATGGCTACACCTTC.

This chain joins TRBV4-2 and TRBJ2-3; 9 positions agree with TRBD2. V dropped 3 bases and J dropped 2; count of bases not matched to a gene: 9. The CDR3 contains 17 residues. Germline lookup yields CDR1 LGHNA and CDR2 YNFKEQ. The CDR3 protein is CASSQLSQRGDTDTQYF. CDR3 sequence (DNA): TGTGCCAGCAGCCAGCTATCCCAGCGGGGGGACACAGATACGCAGTATTTT.

V usage is TRBV10-1 and J usage is TRBJ1-2; the match to TRBD1 covers 9 bases. J lost 4 bases, V lost 6 bases, and 3 bases had no gene match. This CDR3 comprises 13 residues. The V gene's germline CDR1 is WNHNN and CDR2 SYGVQD (reference sequence). The CDR3 coding sequence is TGCGCCAGCAGCCCGGGACAGGGCTATGGCTACACCTTC. It codes for CASSPGQGYGYTF.

The chain has TRBV7-3 and TRBJ2-1; 8 bases fit TRBD2. V was pared by 1 base and J by 6 bases, with 8 bases of the junction left unmatched. Germline lookup yields CDR1 SGHTA and CDR2 FQGTGA. The CDR3 is 16 amino acids. The CDR3 protein is CASSLNAAGGFNEQFF. CDR3 DNA sequence: TGTGCCAGCAGCTTAAACGCGGCGGGGGGTTTCAATGAGCAGTTCTTC.

The chain combines TRBV5-1 with TRBJ1-5; 8 bases agree with TRBD1. V shed 4 bases and J 5 bases; nucleotides not matched to a gene: 2. The germline CDR1 and CDR2 sequences are SGHRS and YFSETQ. The CDR3 is 13 residues long. The CDR3 sequence is CASSQGQDQPQHF. The CDR3 DNA reads as TGCGCCAGCAGCCAGGGACAGGATCAGCCCCAGCATTTT.

V gene TRBV11-3 combines with J gene TRBJ2-3, with D possibly TRBD2 on 6 matching bases. CDR3 size: 14 residues. Trimming took 4 bases from V and 6 from J, leaving 14 bases between them. The germline V gene has CDR1 SGHNT and CDR2 YENEEA. The CDR3 region is CASSSGTPGDTQYF. The CDR3 nucleotides are TGTGCCAGCAGCTCCGGGACTCCCGGGGATACGCAGTATTTT.

The chain joins TRBV2 to TRBJ1-1; D is possibly TRBD1 (6 bases). Germline lookup yields CDR1 SNHLY and CDR2 FYNNEI. Trimming cost V 6 bases and J 0 bases, with 14 bases left between them. The CDR3 totals 15 residues. CDR3 region: CASRLSDRLNTEAFF. The CDR3, as DNA: TGTGCCAGCAGACTCTCGGACAGACTGAACACTGAAGCTTTCTTT.

J is TRBJ2-1 and V is TRBV29-1, with 14 positions matching TRBD2. The V gene's germline CDR1 is SQVTM and CDR2 ANQGSEA. V lost 3 bases and J lost 9; bases outside the gene matches: 4. The CDR3 contains 14 residues. CDR3 loop: CSVEGTSGSGEQFF. The DNA of the CDR3 is TGCAGCGTTGAGGGGACTAGCGGGAGTGGTGAGCAGTTCTTC.